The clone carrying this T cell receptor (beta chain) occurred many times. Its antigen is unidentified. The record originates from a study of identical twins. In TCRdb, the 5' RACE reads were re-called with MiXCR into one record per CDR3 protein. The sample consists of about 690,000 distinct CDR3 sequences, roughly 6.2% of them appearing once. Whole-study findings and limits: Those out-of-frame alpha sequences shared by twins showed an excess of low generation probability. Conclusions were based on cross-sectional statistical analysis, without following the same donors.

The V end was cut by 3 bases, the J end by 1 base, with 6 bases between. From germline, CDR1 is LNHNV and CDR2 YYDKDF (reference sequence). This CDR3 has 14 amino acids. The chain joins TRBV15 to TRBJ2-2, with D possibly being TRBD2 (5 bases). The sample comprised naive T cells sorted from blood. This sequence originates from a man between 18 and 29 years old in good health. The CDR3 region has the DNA TGTGCCACCAGCAGCAGCGGGAACACCGGGGAGCTGTTTTTT. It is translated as CATSSSGNTGELFF.